This TCR beta chain was identified during a study of blood T cell repertoires in COVID-19. As for the study in general: Some COVID-19 samples were acute and others convalescent; all came from the United States, Italy and Spain. From T cells, B-cell-depleted T cells, or PBMCs came the material, which was cDNA or gDNA.

Per the germline V gene, CDR1 is MGHRA and CDR2 is YSYEKL. The length of the CDR3 is 15 residues. Trimming left V 0 bases short and J 5 bases short, with 10 bases between. Original processing notes: Quantification of nucleated cells was approximated via reference gene primer amplification. Generated by immunoSEQ multiplex PCR, the TCRdb table keeps only in-frame clones and is missing some. V and J calls and clone size follow that table, whereas D and trimming were derived from the DNA. Counted here are 130,000 to 150,000 clones, around 87% occurring once; the ten biggest clones make up roughly two fifths.

This receptor was obtained from a man aged 45-65 years who had recovered from COVID-19. The rearrangement uses TRBV4-1 and TRBJ1-4, with unresolved D. Sequenced sample: peripheral blood. CDR3 sequence: CASSQERVRNEKLFF. DNA for the CDR3: TGCGCCAGCAGCCAAGAGAGGGTTAGGAATGAAAAACTGTTTTTT.